The 14 T cell receptor beta chains below all came from one sample that was sequenced in a study of shared clonotypes between healthy human individuals. The repertoire was sequenced with immunoSEQ multiplex PCR; TCRdb's copy has only in-frame clones and lacks some. The sample records a few million clones, 90% to 95% being singletons. Sequencing input: naive CD4+ T cells sorted from blood. The sample's subset: CD45RA+ positively selected. The source of these receptors is a man aged 18 to 30 in good health.

This chain uses TRBV6-5 with TRBJ1-2; D gene ambiguous. The V end lost 5 bases, the J end lost 0 bases, and 10 bases lay between the germline ends. The CDR3 has 14 residues. Germline CDR1 reads MNHEY; CDR2 reads SVGAGI. Written as DNA, the CDR3 is TGTGCCAGCAGTCCCCAAATGACTAACTATGGCTACACCTTC. This codes for CASSPQMTNYGYTF.

The chain joins TRBV5-1 to TRBJ2-7, with D uncertain. Trimming removed 1 base from V and 7 bases from J, with 15 bases in between. This CDR3 has 14 residues. Germline V CDR1 and CDR2: SGHRS, YFSETQ. CDR3 sequence reads: CASSLSSTVVEQYF. CDR3 coding DNA: TGCGCCAGCAGCTTGTCCAGTACCGTGGTGGAGCAGTACTTC.

The V call is TRBV4-3, the J call TRBJ2-7; a weak D match, TRBD2 (5 bases). The CDR3 spans 16 residues. Germline V gene data show CDR1 as LGHNA and CDR2 as YSLEER. Deletions cut 0 bases from V and 0 bases from J, with 12 bases between. CDR3: CASSQDWTVSSYEQYF. In DNA form, the CDR3 reads TGCGCCAGCAGCCAAGACTGGACTGTAAGCTCCTACGAGCAGTACTTC.

This sequence joins TRBV19 and TRBJ1-5, with a tentative D call TRBD1 (5 bases). CDR3 length equals 15 residues. V lost 6 bases, J lost 4 bases, and 16 bases lay in between. CDR1 and CDR2 from the germline V gene are LNHDA and SQIVND (reference sequence). DNA of the CDR3: TGTGCCAGTAGCACCACCCGGGGCCCTAATCAGCCCCAGCATTTT. As protein: CASSTTRGPNQPQHF.

Worth noting for this clone: Other DNA sequences in the same sample also yield this CDR3. The rearrangement links TRBV7-2 to TRBJ2-5; a possible D gene is TRBD1 (5 bases). Germline CDR1 SGHTA, CDR2 FQGNSA. Deletions cut 3 bases from V and 1 base from J, with 6 bases between. The CDR3 spans 13 residues. CDR3 in amino acids: CASSFRGQETQYF. CDR3 in DNA: TGTGCCAGCAGCTTTAGGGGCCAAGAGACCCAGTACTTC.

Comments on this clone: In the same sample, other DNA sequences code for this CDR3. V gene TRBV5-1 combines with J gene TRBJ2-1; the match to TRBD1 covers 8 bases. This CDR3 is built from 15 residues. The trim removed 2 bases at V and 4 bases at J, leaving 5 bases unmatched. CDR1 and CDR2 (germline): SGHRS, YFSETQ. CDR3 DNA: TGCGCCAGCAGCTTAGGACAGGGTTATTACAATGAGCAGTTCTTC. Translated: CASSLGQGYYNEQFF.

About this clone itself: The sample carries other DNA sequences with the same CDR3. The V gene is TRBV2, the J gene TRBJ1-2; D gene ambiguous. V was cut by 8 bases and J by 4 bases, with 8 bases left in between. The CDR3 runs to 11 residues. Germline V lookup: CDR1 SNHLY, CDR2 FYNNEI. In DNA, the CDR3 is TGTGCCAGCGGCCAGTCCTATGGCTACACCTTC. Its translation: CASGQSYGYTF.

This clone came up once. The same CDR3 also results from other DNA sequences found in this sample. The chain joins TRBV5-1 to TRBJ2-5; D is unresolved. V was trimmed by 0 bases and J by 0 bases, leaving 6 bases between them. The CDR3 length is 14 residues. CDR1 and CDR2 (germline): SGHRS, YFSETQ. The chain's CDR3 is CASSLEANQETQYF. DNA of the CDR3: TGCGCCAGCAGCTTGGAGGCTAACCAAGAGACCCAGTACTTC.

The genes are TRBV29-1 and TRBJ2-1; 7 bases line up with TRBD1. The germline gives CDR1 SQVTM, CDR2 ANQGSEA. CDR3 length: 12 amino acids. With V trimmed by 7 bases and J by 5 bases, 5 bases remained unmatched. The CDR3 protein is CSAGQAHNEQFF. The CDR3 DNA follows: TGCAGCGCCGGACAGGCCCACAATGAGCAGTTCTTC.

This clone occurred once. J is TRBJ1-2 and V is TRBV18; 7 nucleotides match TRBD1. J lost 3 bases, V lost 2 bases, and 9 bases had no gene match. Germline CDR1 KGHSH, CDR2 LQKENI. This CDR3 spans 16 amino acids. The CDR3 loop is CASSPSGTADYYGYTF. The CDR3 nucleotides read TGTGCCAGCTCACCATCGGGGACAGCGGACTACTATGGCTACACCTTC.

This chain uses TRBV4-3 with TRBJ2-3, with 9 bases fitting TRBD2. V was pared by 3 bases and J by 4 bases, with 5 bases of the junction left unmatched. The germline gives CDR1 LGHNA, CDR2 YSLEER. There are 15 residues in the CDR3. CDR3 DNA sequence: TGCGCCAGCAGCCAGGGCGGGAGGGTGGCAGATACGCAGTATTTT. Its translation is CASSQGGRVADTQYF.

This clone has just a few counts. V gene TRBV18 combines with J gene TRBJ1-6; the D is unclear. Looked up from germline, CDR1 is KGHSH and CDR2 is LQKENI. This CDR3 is 12 amino acids long. Trimming took off 4 bases at V and 7 bases at J, with 5 bases between the two ends. This CDR3 is CASSRANSPLHF. The CDR3 DNA reads as TGTGCCAGCTCACGGGCCAATTCACCCCTCCACTTT.

The chain joins TRBV5-1 to TRBJ2-5, with D maybe TRBD2 (5 bases). Per germline, CDR1 SGHRS and CDR2 YFSETQ. This CDR3 has 16 amino acids. The V and J ends lost 0 bases and 3 bases respectively, with 15 bases between them. CDR3 sequence: CASSLAGRGAEETQYF. CDR3 sequence (DNA): TGCGCCAGCAGCTTGGCAGGTCGGGGAGCCGAAGAGACCCAGTACTTC.

V usage is TRBV28 and J usage is TRBJ2-1, with D perhaps matching TRBD2 (6 bases). The V gene's germline CDR1 is MDHEN and CDR2 SYDVKM. The CDR3 length is 14 residues. V was trimmed by 2 bases and J by 11 bases, leaving 16 bases between them. This CDR3 reads CASSLGGSDQKQFF. The DNA for the CDR3 is TGTGCCAGCAGTTTAGGGGGGTCGGACCAAAAGCAGTTCTTC.